These 21 T cell receptor beta chains were sequenced from one sample in a study of Ad26.COV2.S vaccination and SARS-CoV-2 variants. The treatment denotes: 15 to 20 received Ad26.COV2.S at low or high dose, single or two shots; roughly five received placebo; per-sample allocation not given. Each sample was drawn 63 days after the first injection (of vaccine or placebo). Generated by immunoSEQ multiplex PCR, the TCRdb table keeps only in-frame clones and is missing some. This sample has 430,000 or so clones, with roughly 90% found just once. This specimen consisted of peripheral blood, obtained in a trial of Ad26.COV2.S vaccine versus placebo. These receptors were obtained from a person between 18 and 60 years old who received the Ad26.COV2.S COVID-19 vaccine or a placebo.

The chain uses TRBV29-1 and TRBJ1-5; 7 bases match TRBD1. V lost 7 bases, J lost 4 bases, and 4 bases stayed unmatched. CDR3 size: 12 residues. Germline lookup yields CDR1 SQVTM and CDR2 ANQGSEA. The CDR3 loop is CSAGTANQPQHF. The CDR3 coding sequence is TGCAGCGCCGGGACAGCGAATCAGCCCCAGCATTTT.

The V call is TRBV19, the J call TRBJ1-1; no clear D. Between the trimmed V and J ends, which lost 3 bases and 3 bases, there was a span of 14 bases. The V gene's germline CDR1 is LNHDA and CDR2 SQIVND (reference sequence). The CDR3 covers 15 residues. The chain's CDR3 is CASSISSSRDTEAFF. Written as DNA, the CDR3 is TGTGCCAGTAGTATTTCATCCAGTAGGGACACTGAAGCTTTCTTT.

This sequence joins TRBV18 and TRBJ2-5, with D perhaps matching TRBD2 (7 bases). Germline V lookup: CDR1 KGHSH, CDR2 LQKENI. This CDR3 contains 16 residues. V shed 2 bases and J shed 5 bases, with 18 bases lying between them. The CDR3 region is CASSPFFGGTSETQYF. CDR3 coding DNA: TGTGCCAGCTCACCATTCTTCGGGGGGACATCCGAGACCCAGTACTTC.

This clone was observed once. The rearrangement links TRBV7-8 to TRBJ2-7; a possible D gene is TRBD1 (6 bases). CDR3 length: 16 amino acids. V lost 1 base to trimming and J lost 4 bases, with 17 bases between them. Germline assignment: CDR1 SGHVS and CDR2 FQNEAQ. The CDR3 region is CASSLGFDRPSYEQYF. CDR3 bases: TGTGCCAGCAGCTTAGGCTTCGACAGGCCCTCTTACGAGCAGTACTTC.

The chain employs TRBV6-2 or TRBV6-3 and TRBJ2-7; D is undetermined. With 2 bases removed from V and 3 bases from J, the gap between germline ends came to 5 bases. Germline-derived CDR1 and CDR2 are MNHEY and SVGEGT. CDR3 length equals 12 residues. This CDR3 reads CASSYLYYEQYF. The CDR3 DNA reads TGTGCCAGCAGTTACCTCTACTACGAGCAGTACTTC.

The chain carries TRBV7-8 and TRBJ1-1, with D possibly TRBD1 on 5 matching bases. The CDR3 has 14 residues. V was pared by 4 bases and J by 0 bases, with 9 bases between. The germline V gene encodes CDR1 SGHVS and CDR2 FQNEAQ. The CDR3 sequence is CASSYRTMNTEAFF. The CDR3 DNA reads TGTGCCAGCAGCTACAGGACAATGAACACTGAAGCTTTCTTT.

The gene calls are TRBV7-2 and TRBJ2-7; D is unresolved. CDR3 length: 12 residues. With 3 bases removed from V and 2 bases from J, the gap between germline ends came to 5 bases. Germline lookup yields CDR1 SGHTA and CDR2 FQGNSA. The chain's CDR3 is CASSFRAYEQYF. The CDR3 region has the DNA TGTGCCAGCAGCTTCCGGGCCTACGAGCAGTACTTC. Supplemented by reference TRBV7-2 and TRBJ2-7, the full variable domain reads GAGVSQSPSNKVTEKGKDVELRCDPISGHTALYWYRQSLGQGLEFLIYFQGNSAPDKSGLPSDRFSAERTGGSVSTLTIQRTQQEDSAVYLCASSFRAYEQYFGPGTRLTVT.

The chain links TRBV3-1 (or the pseudogene TRBV3-2) to TRBJ2-5; 10 positions agree with TRBD1. V was pared by 1 base and J by 5 bases, with 16 bases of the junction left unmatched. The CDR3 runs to 19 residues. Germline-derived CDR1 and CDR2 are LGHDT and YNNKEL (reference sequence). The CDR3 reads CASSQVQKARQGAVETQYF. The CDR3 DNA reads as TGTGCCAGCAGCCAAGTACAGAAAGCCCGACAGGGGGCGGTTGAGACCCAGTACTTC.

V is TRBV2 and J is TRBJ2-1; D is undetermined. This CDR3 contains 15 residues. Looked up from germline, CDR1 is SNHLY and CDR2 is FYNNEI. The ends were cut back, 1 base at V and 4 bases at J, with 11 bases in the middle. The CDR3, as DNA: TGTGCCAGCAGTGAAGTCCCAAGAGAATACAATGAGCAGTTCTTC. Translated, it gives CASSEVPREYNEQFF.

This chain connects TRBV28 to TRBJ2-1; 9 bases align to TRBD2. J lost 4 bases, V lost 4 bases, and 11 bases had no gene match. Looked up from germline, CDR1 is MDHEN and CDR2 is SYDVKM. This CDR3 comprises 17 residues. The chain's CDR3 is CASSSAGGPVVYNEQFF. CDR3 sequence (DNA): TGTGCCAGCAGTTCTGCGGGAGGGCCTGTAGTTTACAATGAGCAGTTCTTC.

The rearrangement uses TRBV5-4 and TRBJ2-3, with 11 bases matching TRBD2. Trimming removed 2 bases from V and 5 bases from J; junction bases left unmatched: 4. The CDR3 loop spans 15 amino acids. CDR1 is SGHNT, CDR2 YYREEE, per germline (reference sequence). The CDR3 loop is CASSFIAGGRDTQYF. CDR3 sequence (DNA): TGTGCCAGCAGCTTCATAGCGGGAGGGCGAGATACGCAGTATTTT.

The V call is TRBV7-2, the J call TRBJ1-1; D may be TRBD1 (5 bases). The germline V and J ends were trimmed by 5 bases and 1 base, with 14 bases remaining between them. CDR1 and CDR2 (germline): SGHTA, FQGNSA. This CDR3 comprises 15 residues. The CDR3 region is CASSAGLGTNTEAFF. CDR3 in DNA: TGTGCCAGCAGCGCCGGCCTTGGGACGAACACTGAAGCTTTCTTT. The variable domain in full, completed from reference TRBV7-2 and TRBJ1-1, reads GAGVSQSPSNKVTEKGKDVELRCDPISGHTALYWYRQSLGQGLEFLIYFQGNSAPDKSGLPSDRFSAERTGGSVSTLTIQRTQQEDSAVYLCASSAGLGTNTEAFFGQGTRLTVV.

With regard to this clone: Additional DNA sequences in this sample encode the identical CDR3. The chain uses TRBV7-2 and TRBJ1-1; TRBD1 agrees at 7 bases. Unmatched junction bases numbered 3, after V lost 3 bases and J lost 5 bases. The CDR3 length is 13 residues. In germline, CDR1 is SGHTA, CDR2 FQGNSA. CDR3 in DNA: TGTGCCAGCAGCTTCAGGGGGTTAACTGAAGCTTTCTTT. Translation gives CASSFRGLTEAFF.

This chain joins TRBV5-1 and TRBJ2-7, with 7 bases that match TRBD1. CDR1 is SGHRS and CDR2 is YFSETQ in the germline V gene. The CDR3 length is 15 residues. V was clipped by 0 bases and J by 2 bases; unmatched bases: 5. The CDR3 nucleotides are TGCGCCAGCAGCTTGGGTGGGACAGAGCCCTACGAGCAGTACTTC. Its protein product is CASSLGGTEPYEQYF.

This clone was found once. The chain combines TRBV4-3 with TRBJ2-3; 8 nucleotides agree with TRBD1. The CDR3 is made up of 17 amino acids. V was pared by 0 bases and J by 2 bases, with 7 bases of the junction left unmatched. The germline gives CDR1 LGHNA, CDR2 YSLEER. CDR3 residues: CASSQDSMDRATDTQYF. The CDR3 DNA sequence: TGCGCCAGCAGCCAAGATTCGATGGACAGGGCCACAGATACGCAGTATTTT.

This rearrangement joins TRBV6-5 to TRBJ1-2; weak D call: TRBD1 (6 bases). Germline values: CDR1 MNHEY, CDR2 SVGAGI. The CDR3 sequence is 13 residues long. Trimming took 7 bases from V and 6 from J, leaving 15 bases between them. CDR3 in amino acids: CASTGGLINGYTF. The CDR3 DNA reads TGTGCCAGCACCGGGGGGCTTATCAATGGCTACACCTTC.

This rearrangement joins TRBV13 to TRBJ2-1, with D hard to call. The CDR3 is made up of 16 amino acids. V was shortened by 0 bases and J by 4 bases, with 13 bases between the two germline ends. In germline, CDR1 is PRHDT, CDR2 FYEKMQ (reference sequence). As DNA, the CDR3 is TGTGCCAGCAGCTTAGGCCTAGGTGGGTTGTACAATGAGCAGTTCTTC. Residues: CASSLGLGGLYNEQFF.

The V call is TRBV6-2 or TRBV6-3, the J call TRBJ1-4; D gene unclear. The CDR3 is 19 residues long. V lost 4 bases and J 0 bases, leaving 21 bases between the germline ends. CDR1 and CDR2 (germline): MNHEY, SVGEGT. Here the CDR3 DNA reads TGTGCCAGCAGTTCGAATCCAGCCACCCTAGAGGCAACTAATGAAAAACTGTTTTTT. This sequence encodes CASSSNPATLEATNEKLFF.

The CDR3 here is CASSLAGLSIRDIQYF. The CDR3 bases are TGCGCCAGCAGCTTGGCCGGGCTAAGCATCCGAGACATTCAGTACTTC. This chain uses TRBV5-1 with TRBJ2-4; D is unresolved. The CDR3 is 16 amino acids. Trimming removed 0 bases at V and 8 bases at J, with 18 bases between. Germline V gives CDR1 SGHRS, CDR2 YFSETQ.

The chain links TRBV7-2 to TRBJ2-1; TRBD2 might be the D (6 bases). With 3 bases removed from V and 2 bases from J, the gap between germline ends came to 8 bases. The CDR3 totals 14 residues. The germline CDR1 and CDR2 sequences are SGHTA and FQGNSA. The CDR3 nucleotides are TGTGCCAGCAGCTTGGGGGAGGCCTACAATGAGCAGTTCTTC. Residues: CASSLGEAYNEQFF.

The chain joins TRBV9 to TRBJ1-1; 9 nucleotides align to TRBD1. The germline gives CDR1 SGDLS, CDR2 YYNGEE. V was pared by 4 bases and J by 2 bases, with 9 bases of the junction left unmatched. The CDR3 is 16 amino acids. Here the CDR3 reads CASSPGQGRGNTEAFF. As DNA, the CDR3 is TGTGCCAGCAGCCCAGGACAGGGGAGGGGTAACACTGAAGCTTTCTTT.